This passage covers 25 T cell receptor beta chains from one sample sequenced in a study of spatial heterogeneity in lung cancer. Stated time point: sample taken at primary tumor resection. From the 5' RACE reads, TCRdb called clonotypes with MiXCR, one entry per CDR3 protein. The data show approximately 15,000 distinct CDR3 sequences, with just over 3.5% seen just once and approximately 9% held by the top ten. The sequences come from normal lung tissue next to the tumor, collected at surgery. These receptors were obtained from a male donor with early-stage non-small cell lung cancer.

Many counts were recorded for this clonotype. Little can be read into the size of this beta chain, an off-target read in a library designed for alpha chains. CDR3 sequence reads: CATESGSTDTQYF. For the CDR3, the DNA is TGTGCCACCGAGAGTGGGTCCACAGATACGCAGTATTTT. The J gene is TRBJ2-3, the V gene TRBV24-1, with D hard to call. Per the germline V gene, CDR1 is KGHDR and CDR2 is SFDVKD. V lost 9 bases and J lost 2, with 11 bases in between. The CDR3 is 13 residues long.

This clonotype was observed at least ten times. Because this beta chain is a stray read in a library intended to capture alpha chains, its abundance should not be given much weight. The gene calls are TRBV6-2 or TRBV6-3 and TRBJ2-7; D not resolved. V was trimmed by 5 bases and J by 5 bases, leaving 16 bases between them. CDR1 is MNHEY, CDR2 SVGEGT, per germline. The CDR3 totals 14 residues. CDR3 residues: CASSPWTAGDEQYF. DNA for the CDR3: TGTGCCAGCAGTCCGTGGACGGCTGGCGACGAGCAGTACTTC.

The sample holds many counts of this clonotype. Because the library targeted alpha chains, this beta chain is an off-target read whose size means little. The chain couples TRBV28 to TRBJ2-5; TRBD2 aligns across 10 bases. The ends lost 3 bases at V and 2 bases at J; junction bases unmatched: 3. This CDR3 has 15 residues. From germline, CDR1 is MDHEN and CDR2 SYDVKM. This CDR3 is CASSFGLADQETQYF. The CDR3 bases are TGTGCCAGCAGTTTCGGACTAGCGGATCAAGAGACCCAGTACTTC.

This clonotype is judged medium-sized. This beta chain appears as a stray read in a library generated for alpha chains; its size is not informative. This chain connects TRBV5-1 to TRBJ2-7; 9 positions agree with TRBD2. The CDR3 runs to 13 residues. Per germline, CDR1 SGHRS and CDR2 YFSETQ. Trimming took 5 bases from V and 6 from J; bases not matched to a gene: 6. CDR3 protein: CASSLAGKSEQYF. DNA for the CDR3: TGCGCCAGCAGTCTAGCGGGAAAAAGCGAGCAGTACTTC.

This clonotype occurred many times. In a library made to pick up alpha chains, this beta chain is a stray read with a size that means little. The V and J genes are TRBV5-1 and TRBJ2-7; 8 bases fit TRBD2. V trimming: 0 bases; J trimming: 0 bases; junction bases outside the gene matches: 8. Germline V gene data show CDR1 as SGHRS and CDR2 as YFSETQ. This CDR3 is built from 17 residues. CDR3 DNA sequence: TGCGCCAGCAGCTTGGGGTTTAGCGGGAAAGTCTCCTACGAGCAGTACTTC. This codes for CASSLGFSGKVSYEQYF.

This clonotype was observed at least ten times. Since it is a stray read in a library aimed at alpha chains, this beta chain has a size that is not meaningful. The CDR3 region has the DNA TGCGCCAGCAGCTTCGGGGGGGCCCACAATGAGCAGTTCTTC. It translates to CASSFGGAHNEQFF. The chain employs TRBV5-1 and TRBJ2-1, with 8 bases fitting TRBD2. This CDR3 is built from 14 residues. V shed 2 bases, J shed 5 bases, and the junction held 3 bases outside the gene matches. Germline values: CDR1 SGHRS, CDR2 YFSETQ.

This clonotype has ten or more counts. The library was designed around alpha chains, so this beta chain is a stray read whose abundance carries little weight. The CDR3 loop is CSARADHSGREEQFF. As DNA, the CDR3 is TGCAGTGCTAGAGCGGACCATAGCGGGAGGGAAGAGCAGTTCTTC. The chain carries TRBV20-1 and TRBJ2-1; the match to TRBD2 covers 11 bases. Germline V gene sequence: CDR1 DFQATT, CDR2 SNEGSKA (reference sequence). Losses at the gene ends were 1 base for V and 10 bases for J; bases not matched to a gene: 9. This CDR3 region has 15 residues.

This clonotype was counted many times. For a library built for alpha chains, this beta chain is a stray read; little rests on its size. V is TRBV7-2 and J is TRBJ2-5; D remains unclear. The CDR3 runs 14 residues. CDR1 is SGHTA and CDR2 is FQGNSA in the germline V gene. The ends were cut back, 1 base at V and 1 base at J, with 7 bases in the middle. The CDR3 sequence: CASSLEQLQETQYF. DNA for the CDR3: TGTGCCAGCAGCTTAGAACAGCTCCAAGAGACCCAGTACTTC.

This clonotype was seen at least ten times. Within a library made for alpha chains, this beta chain is off target, and its count is uninformative. The CDR3 sequence: CASSLEGFNEQFF. The CDR3, as DNA: TGTGCCAGCAGTTTGGAGGGGTTCAATGAGCAGTTCTTC. The genes are TRBV12-3 or TRBV12-4 and TRBJ2-1, with D perhaps TRBD2 (6 bases). Trimming took off 3 bases at V and 6 bases at J, with 9 bases between the two ends. This CDR3 spans 13 amino acids.

This clonotype was seen ten or more times. Since the library was made to target alpha chains, this beta chain is a stray read and its abundance is not meaningful. The V call is TRBV6-1, the J call TRBJ2-7; 10 bases agree with TRBD2. V shed 10 bases and J 1 base; nucleotides not matched to a gene: 10. The CDR3 is 15 residues long. Per the germline V gene, CDR1 is MNHNS and CDR2 is SASEGT. CDR3 protein: CATERTSGVSYEQYF. CDR3 nucleotides: TGTGCCACCGAGAGGACTAGCGGTGTTTCCTACGAGCAGTACTTC.

This clonotype is deemed medium-sized. The size of this beta chain means little, since it is a stray read in a library made for alpha chains. V gene TRBV10-3 combines with J gene TRBJ2-7; 12 bases align to TRBD2. With V trimmed by 2 bases and J by 13 bases, 9 bases remained unmatched. The germline V gene has CDR1 ENHRY and CDR2 SYGVKD. The CDR3 length is 14 residues. CDR3 coding DNA: TGTGCCATCAGTGAGGCGACGACTAGCGGGAGCCGATACTTC. The encoded protein is CAISEATTSGSRYF.

This clonotype has a count of ten or more. Sequence at one end of the junction differs from germline and may be a read error. This beta chain is off target for a library built for alpha chains, so its abundance means little. This chain joins TRBV7-2 and TRBJ2-1, with D tentatively TRBD2 (6 bases). Germline lookup yields CDR1 SGHTA and CDR2 FQGNSA. CDR3 length: 14 residues. The CDR3 sequence: CACRLPEGSREQFF. Written as DNA, the CDR3 is TGTGCCTGCAGACTACCGGAGGGGTCGCGTGAGCAGTTCTTC.

This clonotype occurred many times. This beta chain slipped into a library made for alpha chains as a stray read, so its size is not meaningful. The CDR3 bases are TGTGCCAGCAGTTGGGGACAGTTAGACACCGGGGAGCTGTTTTTT. Its translation: CASSWGQLDTGELFF. The chain has TRBV7-9 and TRBJ2-2, with 7 bases that match TRBD1. Germline assignment: CDR1 SEHNR and CDR2 FQNEAQ (reference sequence). This CDR3 region has 15 residues. The J segment lost 3 bases and the V segment lost 6 bases, leaving 7 bases of the junction unmatched. Looking up the rest from reference TRBV7-9 and TRBJ2-2 gives the full variable domain: DTGVSQNPRHKITKRGQNVTFRCDPISEHNRLYWYRQTLGQGPEFLTYFQNEAQLEKSRLLSDRFSAERPKGSFSTLEIQRTEQGDSAMYLCASSWGQLDTGELFFGEGSRLTVL.

The table lists this clonotype with many counts. In a library made to pick up alpha chains, this beta chain is a stray read with a size that means little. The chain has TRBV6-5 and TRBJ1-2, with D hard to call. V was clipped by 0 bases and J by 4 bases, with 12 bases between them. Germline CDR1 reads MNHEY; CDR2 reads SVGAGI. CDR3 length: 15 amino acids. CDR3 sequence reads: CASSYSAAGFYGYTF. CDR3 coding DNA: TGTGCCAGCAGTTACTCCGCGGCTGGGTTCTATGGCTACACCTTC.

Ten or more counts support this clonotype. This beta chain appears as a stray read in a library generated for alpha chains; its size is not informative. The chain combines TRBV7-2 with TRBJ2-5; D may be TRBD2 (5 bases). V was clipped by 6 bases and J by 2 bases, with 10 bases between them. Germline values: CDR1 SGHTA, CDR2 FQGNSA. The CDR3 has 13 amino acids. CDR3 loop: CASSRERQETQYF. CDR3 nucleotides: TGTGCCAGCAGTCGGGAAAGACAAGAGACCCAGTACTTC.

This clonotype was observed many times. This beta chain lies outside the target of a library built for alpha chains; its clone size means little. The DNA of the CDR3 is TGTGCCAGCAGTGAAGGTACGGTGGGGGCCACCACTGAAGCTTTCTTT. This sequence encodes CASSEGTVGATTEAFF. The chain carries TRBV6-1 and TRBJ1-1; a weak D match, TRBD1 (6 bases). The V gene lost 1 base and the J gene lost 4 bases, with 16 bases spanning the gap. This CDR3 spans 16 amino acids. Looked up from germline, CDR1 is MNHNS and CDR2 is SASEGT.

Many counts were recorded for this clonotype. This beta chain lies outside the target of a library built for alpha chains; its clone size means little. The chain joins TRBV29-1 to TRBJ2-3; either TRBD1 or TRBD2 may fit D (5 bases each). V gave up 4 bases and J gave up 2 bases, with 10 bases separating them. The CDR3 covers 13 residues. Germline V gene data show CDR1 as SQVTM and CDR2 as ANQGSEA. The CDR3: CSVVYGTTDTQYF. For the CDR3, the DNA is TGCAGCGTTGTTTACGGGACCACAGATACGCAGTATTTT.

There are many counts of this clonotype. This beta chain came through as a stray read in a library set up for alpha chains, and its size says little. The rearrangement links TRBV27 to TRBJ2-1; TRBD2 matches 12 bases. The ends lost 7 bases at V and 7 bases at J; junction bases unmatched: 8. CDR1 and CDR2 (germline): MNHEY, SMNVEV (reference sequence). The CDR3 consists of 15 residues. The CDR3 DNA reads as TGTGCCAGCACCCCCCTAGCGGGAGGGCCTAATGAGCAGTTCTTC. It yields the protein CASTPLAGGPNEQFF.

This clonotype was observed at least ten times. This beta chain is a stray read from a library made for alpha chains; its abundance is not meaningful. The chain employs TRBV6-5 and TRBJ2-5; D is possibly TRBD1 or TRBD2 (5 bases each). There are 12 residues in the CDR3. V was cut by 6 bases and J by 5 bases, with 10 bases left in between. From germline, CDR1 is MNHEY and CDR2 SVGAGI. CDR3 amino acids: CASRPGPETQYF. DNA of the CDR3: TGTGCCAGCAGACCGGGACCGGAGACCCAGTACTTC.

By share of the sample, this clonotype is medium-sized. This beta chain lies outside the target of a library built for alpha chains; its clone size means little. CDR3 loop: CSGGLAGVYEQFF. Here the CDR3 DNA reads TGCAGCGGGGGACTAGCGGGAGTTTATGAGCAGTTCTTC. The chain couples TRBV29-1 to TRBJ2-1; 14 bases fit TRBD2. Germline V gene sequence: CDR1 SQVTM, CDR2 ANQGSEA. Germline trimming cut 7 bases from V and 8 bases from J; bases unmatched to any gene: 4. The CDR3 is 13 amino acids.

In this sample, this clonotype turned up many times. This beta chain is an off-target read within a library intended for alpha chains, so its frequency means little. The chain joins TRBV20-1 to TRBJ2-5; 8 bases align to TRBD2. The CDR3 is made up of 14 amino acids. CDR1 and CDR2 (germline): DFQATT, SNEGSKA (reference sequence). Trimming removed 0 bases from V and 5 bases from J; junction bases left unmatched: 5. The DNA of the CDR3 is TGCAGTGCTAGAGAGGGACTAGGGGGTGAGACCCAGTACTTC. It codes for CSAREGLGGETQYF.

By share, this clonotype counts as medium-sized. The library was prepared for alpha chains; this beta chain is a stray read, so its frequency means little. The rearrangement links TRBV29-1 to TRBJ1-2; TRBD1 agrees at 8 bases. This CDR3 has 15 amino acids. Germline V gives CDR1 SQVTM, CDR2 ANQGSEA. The J segment lost 8 bases and the V segment lost 5 bases, leaving 16 bases of the junction unmatched. This CDR3 reads CSVLAGTGSLRGYTF. As DNA, the CDR3 is TGCAGCGTTCTAGCCGGGACAGGTTCGTTGCGAGGCTACACCTTC. Supplemented by reference TRBV29-1 and TRBJ1-2, the full variable domain reads SAVISQKPSRDICQRGTSLTIQCQVDSQVTMMFWYRQQPGQSLTLIATANQGSEATYESGFVIDKFPISRPNLTFSTLTVSNMSPEDSSIYLCSVLAGTGSLRGYTFGSGTRLTVV.

Judged by abundance, this clonotype is medium-sized. This beta chain is an unintended read in a library built for alpha chains; its size means little. DNA of the CDR3: TGTGCCAGCAGGAATCAGGGGGGAAACACTGAAGCTTTCTTT. The encoded protein is CASRNQGGNTEAFF. The gene calls are TRBV28 and TRBJ1-1, with TRBD1 matching 7 bases. Germline V CDR1 and CDR2: MDHEN, SYDVKM. The CDR3 sequence is 14 residues long. J gave up 2 bases and V 6 bases, and 6 bases lay outside the gene matches.

There are many counts of this clonotype. This beta chain is a stray sequence in a library constructed for alpha chains; its clone size is not meaningful. CDR3 in amino acids: CASGLENRGLDEQFF. In nucleotides, the CDR3 is TGTGCTAGTGGTTTGGAAAACAGGGGGCTAGATGAGCAGTTCTTC. The chain has TRBV12-5 and TRBJ2-1; 9 nucleotides align to TRBD1. This CDR3 is built from 15 residues. With V trimmed by 1 base and J by 8 bases, 6 bases remained unmatched. Looked up from germline, CDR1 is LGHNT and CDR2 is FRNRAP.

There are many counts of this clonotype. This beta chain appears as a stray read in a library generated for alpha chains; its size is not informative. J is TRBJ1-2 and V is TRBV6-6; perhaps TRBD1 as D (6 bases). Germline V gene data show CDR1 as MNHNY and CDR2 as SVGAGI (reference sequence). The CDR3 contains 16 residues. V lost 2 bases, J lost 4 bases, and 17 bases lay in between. CDR3 nucleotides: TGTGCCAGCAGTTACCAGGACAGCCCCGCGGTCTATGGCTACACCTTC. Amino acid sequence: CASSYQDSPAVYGYTF.